The TCR beta chain under discussion was sequenced for a study of CD8+ T cells in alopecia areata (dated by TCRdb to the late 2010s). Regarding the complete study: Treated patients were enrolled in an open-label pilot trial of oral tofacitinib, 5 to 10 mg twice daily, for moderate-to-severe alopecia areata. High-throughput TCRbeta sequencing was used to examine T cell clonal expansion in alopecia areata in both the C3H/HeJ mouse model and human patients. RNA came from the PAXgene miRNA kit for fixed scalp, the miRNeasy kit for PBMCs, and the RNeasy kit for mouse skin. In humans, TCRbeta sequencing was performed on scalp tissue and on sorted CD4+ and CD8+ peripheral blood T cells from healthy controls and from patients with patchy or totalis/universalis alopecia areata. Biopsies were taken from tofacitinib-treated patients at baseline and again at 4 and 24 weeks into treatment, and several of those patients also had a later scalp biopsy. Disease severity in treated patients was measured with the SALT score, which quantifies the percentage of affected scalp surface area. Scalp clonality was compared among normal scalp (n=4), patchy alopecia areata scalp (n=8), and alopecia totalis/universalis scalp (n=8). Tofacitinib was given for 6 to 18 months, followed by 6 months of follow-up off drug to assess delayed response and recurrence. immunoSEQ multiplex PCR using 35 Vbeta forward primers and 13 Jbeta reverse primers was used to amplify TCRbeta CDR3 regions.

Libraries were built with the immunoSEQ multiplex PCR assay. For TCR sequencing, RNA was extracted from every sample and reverse transcribed into cDNA to serve as template. First-strand cDNA was synthesized using SuperScript III with a 2:1 mix of oligo-dT and random hexamers. A synthetic immune receptor repertoire was used to measure amplification bias, and any remaining bias was corrected computationally. The paper's processing steps were these. After raw reads were preprocessed to remove errors, the CDR3 was defined following IMGT conventions as running from the conserved cysteine to phenylalanine. Clonality was computed by normalizing Shannon entropy by log2 of the number of productive unique TCRs and subtracting the result from 1. Whether scalp clones were CD4 or CD8 was inferred by matching scalp TCRbeta sequences against CD4 and CD8 repertoires sorted from blood. The table comes from immuneACCESS by way of TCRdb, which keeps in-frame sequences with V and J called. Part of the clones is missing from these tables; in studies checked, under half for an unresolved V gene and the rest for unknown reasons. The DNA gave D and trimming, while V, J and clone size come from that table. This sample has 5,600 or so clones in its table, and over 60% of those were observed once. The top ten clonotypes cover 12% of the sample.

Here is what the overall study found, with its caveats: Many expanded lesional clones were found to persist in scalp and blood during tofacitinib treatment, and relapse after treatment cessation may be partly explained by this persistence. Compared with normal scalp, lesional scalp had higher clonality and more expanded CD8+ clones, particularly in alopecia totalis/universalis, a pattern that suggests antigenic drive. The treated cohort was small, with a single nonresponder, so links between baseline CD8+ expansion and response need larger studies. Scalp clonality and the number of expanded CD8+ clones among the top 100 scalp clones were significantly decreased by tofacitinib. Scalp TCR repertoire analysis is complicated because resident alphabeta T cells in normal human skin are also sequenced, whereas mouse skin is dominated by gammadelta T cells. Shared TCR sequences between patients were less evident than in mice, which may be partly attributable to HLA diversity in the patient population.

V loses 5 bases, J loses 4 bases, and the germline ends lie 9 bases apart. From the cysteine through the phenylalanine, the CDR3 covers 12 amino acids. The retained sequence is limited to the CDR3, 36 bases, with the frame set at the first base. CDR1 is given as SGHTA and CDR2 as FQGNSA, both from the germline V gene. Sample time point, as interpreted from the label and publication: 24 weeks on oral tofacitinib. What the treatment or condition label conveys for this sample: oral pan-JAK inhibitor, 5-10 mg twice daily. Peripheral blood and lesional scalp punch biopsies were obtained from patients with alopecia areata. Human scalp biopsies were fixed immediately in PAXgene tissue containers. Points on this clone: The antigen this receptor binds is unknown. No base quality information exists; no much larger clone differs at one position.

This sequence originates from a human donor with alopecia areata. The specimen was skin, collected at week 24, from a patient treated with tofacitinib. The rearrangement joined TRBV7-2 to TRBJ2-7; TRBD1 is a weak D gene call, 5 bases matching. Here the CDR3 is given as CASSPTAYEQYF. The DNA is as follows: TGTGCCAGCAGCCCGACAGCTTACGAGCAGTACTTC. The CDR3, completed at both ends by the reference TRBV7-2 and TRBJ2-7 genes, gives the full variable domain GAGVSQSPSNKVTEKGKDVELRCDPISGHTALYWYRQSLGQGLEFLIYFQGNSAPDKSGLPSDRFSAERTGGSVSTLTIQRTQQEDSAVYLCASSPTAYEQYFGPGTRLTVT.